The clone carrying this T cell receptor (beta chain) has at least ten counts. This sample was included in a study of neurological immune-mediated disorders. One entry per CDR3 protein results from TCRdb running MiXCR on the 5' RACE reads. The data hold approximately 100,000 distinct CDR3 sequences, with 3.5% observed a single time. The CDR3 consists of 14 residues. V gave up 1 base and J gave up 6 bases, with 14 bases separating them. The V gene's germline CDR1 is SGHRS and CDR2 YFSETQ. The sequence came from a woman younger than 30 with multiple sclerosis. Sequences were obtained from PBMCs. The chain combines TRBV5-1 with TRBJ2-7; D not certain. In DNA, the CDR3 is TGCGCCAGCAGCTTGTCGGCGGTCGCAGGCGAGCAGTACTTC. Its protein is CASSLSAVAGEQYF.